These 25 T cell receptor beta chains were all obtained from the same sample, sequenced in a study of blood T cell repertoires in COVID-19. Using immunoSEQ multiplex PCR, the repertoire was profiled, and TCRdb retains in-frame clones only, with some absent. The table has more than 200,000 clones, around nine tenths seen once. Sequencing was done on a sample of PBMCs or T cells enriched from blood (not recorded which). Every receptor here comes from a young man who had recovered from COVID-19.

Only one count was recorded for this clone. In DNA, the CDR3 is TGCGCCAGCAGCTTGGAAGGGAGCTCCTACGAGCAGTACTTC. Translating it yields CASSLEGSSYEQYF. The rearrangement joins TRBV5-1 to TRBJ2-7, with a possible D match to TRBD2 (5 bases). CDR3 length: 14 residues. Germline CDR1 and CDR2: SGHRS and YFSETQ. V dropped 0 bases and J dropped 0 bases, with 7 bases sitting between them.

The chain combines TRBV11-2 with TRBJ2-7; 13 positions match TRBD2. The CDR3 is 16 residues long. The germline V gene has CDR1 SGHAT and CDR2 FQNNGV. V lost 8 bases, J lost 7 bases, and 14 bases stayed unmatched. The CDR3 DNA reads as TGTGCCAGCCGGGGGACTAGCGGGGATAGCCCCTTTGAGCAGTACTTC. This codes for CASRGTSGDSPFEQYF.

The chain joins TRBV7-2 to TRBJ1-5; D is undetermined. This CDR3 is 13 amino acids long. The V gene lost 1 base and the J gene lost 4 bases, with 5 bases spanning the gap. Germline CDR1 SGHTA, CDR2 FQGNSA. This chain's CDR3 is CASSLDRNQPQHF. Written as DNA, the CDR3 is TGTGCCAGCAGCTTAGATCGGAATCAGCCCCAGCATTTT.

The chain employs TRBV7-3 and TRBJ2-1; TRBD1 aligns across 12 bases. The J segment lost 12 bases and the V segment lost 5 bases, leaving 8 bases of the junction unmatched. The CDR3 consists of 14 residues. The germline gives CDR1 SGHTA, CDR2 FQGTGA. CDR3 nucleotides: TGTGCCAGCAGCGTGCCGGGACAGGGGGCTCGGCAGTTCTTC. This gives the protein CASSVPGQGARQFF. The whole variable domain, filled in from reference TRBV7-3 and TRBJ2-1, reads GAGVSQTPSNKVTEKGKYVELRCDPISGHTALYWYRQSLGQGPEFLIYFQGTGAADDSGLPNDRFFAVRPEGSVSTLKIQRTERGDSAVYLCASSVPGQGARQFFGPGTRLTVL.

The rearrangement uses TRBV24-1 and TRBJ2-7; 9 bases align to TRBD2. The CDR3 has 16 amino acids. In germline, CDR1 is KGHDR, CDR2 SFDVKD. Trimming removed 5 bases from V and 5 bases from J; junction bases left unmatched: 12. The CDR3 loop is CATSASWAGGPHEQYF. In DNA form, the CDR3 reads TGTGCCACCAGTGCCTCATGGGCGGGAGGGCCCCACGAGCAGTACTTC.

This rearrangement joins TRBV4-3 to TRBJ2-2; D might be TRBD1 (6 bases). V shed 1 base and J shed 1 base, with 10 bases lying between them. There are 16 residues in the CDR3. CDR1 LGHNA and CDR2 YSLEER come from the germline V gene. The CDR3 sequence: CASSQATGLNTGELFF. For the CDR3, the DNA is TGCGCCAGCAGCCAAGCTACAGGGCTGAACACCGGGGAGCTGTTTTTT.

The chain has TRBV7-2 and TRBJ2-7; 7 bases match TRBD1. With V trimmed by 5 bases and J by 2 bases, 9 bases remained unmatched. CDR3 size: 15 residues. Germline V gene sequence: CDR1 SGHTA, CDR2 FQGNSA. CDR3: CASSPETGTTYEQYF. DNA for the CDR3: TGTGCCAGCAGCCCTGAGACAGGGACAACCTACGAGCAGTACTTC.

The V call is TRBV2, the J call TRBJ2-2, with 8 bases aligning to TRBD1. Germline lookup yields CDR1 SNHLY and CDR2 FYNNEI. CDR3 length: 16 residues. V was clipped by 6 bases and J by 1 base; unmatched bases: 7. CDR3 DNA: TGTGCCAGCAGCACCCAGGGGGCTCGGAACACCGGGGAGCTGTTTTTT. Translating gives CASSTQGARNTGELFF.

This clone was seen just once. CDR3 DNA sequence: TGTGCCAGCTCACCACCGGGACAGGGGCATTCACCCCTCCACTTT. Its translation: CASSPPGQGHSPLHF. V usage is TRBV18 and J usage is TRBJ1-6; TRBD1 matches at 10 bases. The CDR3 is 15 residues long. Germline V gives CDR1 KGHSH, CDR2 LQKENI. The V gene end was trimmed by 0 bases and the J gene end by 8 bases; junction bases not matched to a gene: 1.

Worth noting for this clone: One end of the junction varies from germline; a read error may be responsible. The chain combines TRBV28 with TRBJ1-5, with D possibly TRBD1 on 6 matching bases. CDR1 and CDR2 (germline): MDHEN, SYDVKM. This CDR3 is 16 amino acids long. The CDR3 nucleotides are TGTGCCAGCAGGCCGGAAGGGGGAAGCAGCAACCAGCCCCAGCATTTT. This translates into CASRPEGGSSNQPQHF.

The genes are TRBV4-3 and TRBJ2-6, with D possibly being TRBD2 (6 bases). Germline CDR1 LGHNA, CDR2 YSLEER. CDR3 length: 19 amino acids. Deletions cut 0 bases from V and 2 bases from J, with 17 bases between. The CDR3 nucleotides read TGCGCCAGCAGCCAAGATCCCGGGGGATTAGTGGCTGGGGCCAACGTCCTGACTTTC. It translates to CASSQDPGGLVAGANVLTF.

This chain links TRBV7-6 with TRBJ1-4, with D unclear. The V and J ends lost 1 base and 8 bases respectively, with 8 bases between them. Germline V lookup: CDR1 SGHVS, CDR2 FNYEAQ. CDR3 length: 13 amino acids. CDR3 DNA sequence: TGTGCCAGCAGCTTAGTTACGGGGGAAAAACTGTTTTTT. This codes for CASSLVTGEKLFF.

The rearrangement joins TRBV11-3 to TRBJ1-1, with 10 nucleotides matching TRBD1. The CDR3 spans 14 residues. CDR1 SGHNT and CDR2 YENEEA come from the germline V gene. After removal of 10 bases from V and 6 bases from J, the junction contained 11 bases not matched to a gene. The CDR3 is CATIGDRGKAEAFF. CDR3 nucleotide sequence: TGTGCCACCATCGGGGACAGGGGTAAGGCTGAAGCTTTCTTT.

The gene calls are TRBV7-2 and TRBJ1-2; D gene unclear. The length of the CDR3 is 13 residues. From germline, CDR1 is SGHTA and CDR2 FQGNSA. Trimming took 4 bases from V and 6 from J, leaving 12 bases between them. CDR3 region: CASSSPRRHGYTF. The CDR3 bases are TGTGCCAGCAGCTCGCCCAGGCGCCATGGCTACACCTTC.

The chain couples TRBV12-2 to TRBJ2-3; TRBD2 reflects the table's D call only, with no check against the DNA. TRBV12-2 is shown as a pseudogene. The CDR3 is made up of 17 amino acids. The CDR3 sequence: CASRCRRRGGPTDTQYF. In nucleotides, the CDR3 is TGTGCAAGTCGCTGCCGGCGGCGGGGGGGTCCCACAGATACGCAGTATTTT.

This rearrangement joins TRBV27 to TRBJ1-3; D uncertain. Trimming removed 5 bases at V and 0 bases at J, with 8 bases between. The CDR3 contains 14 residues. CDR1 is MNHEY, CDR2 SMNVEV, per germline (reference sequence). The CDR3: CASSPGLSGNTIYF. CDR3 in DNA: TGTGCCAGCAGTCCTGGACTCTCTGGAAACACCATATATTTT.

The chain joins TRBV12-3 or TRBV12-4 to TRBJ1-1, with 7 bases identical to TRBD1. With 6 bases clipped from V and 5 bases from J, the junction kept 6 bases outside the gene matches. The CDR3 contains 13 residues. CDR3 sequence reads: CASSAADRTEAFF. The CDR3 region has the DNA TGTGCCAGCAGCGCGGCGGACAGGACTGAAGCTTTCTTT.

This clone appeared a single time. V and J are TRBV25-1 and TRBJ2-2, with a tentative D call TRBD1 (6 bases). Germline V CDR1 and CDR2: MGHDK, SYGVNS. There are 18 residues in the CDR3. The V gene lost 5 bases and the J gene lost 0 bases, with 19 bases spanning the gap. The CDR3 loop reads CASSQPFGGRANTGELFF. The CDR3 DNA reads TGTGCCAGCAGTCAGCCTTTTGGGGGCAGGGCGAACACCGGGGAGCTGTTTTTT.

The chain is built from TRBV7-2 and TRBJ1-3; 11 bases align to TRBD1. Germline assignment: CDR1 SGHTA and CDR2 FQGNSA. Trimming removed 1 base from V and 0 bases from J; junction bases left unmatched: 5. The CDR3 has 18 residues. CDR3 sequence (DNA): TGTGCCAGCAGCTTAGAGAGGACAGGGGGCACCTCTGGAAACACCATATATTTT. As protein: CASSLERTGGTSGNTIYF.

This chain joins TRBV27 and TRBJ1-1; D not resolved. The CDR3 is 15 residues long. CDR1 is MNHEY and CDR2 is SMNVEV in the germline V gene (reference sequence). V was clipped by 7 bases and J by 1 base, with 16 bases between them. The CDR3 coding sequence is TGTGCCAGCACCTTAAACGGCGGCGGGAACACTGAAGCTTTCTTT. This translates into CASTLNGGGNTEAFF.

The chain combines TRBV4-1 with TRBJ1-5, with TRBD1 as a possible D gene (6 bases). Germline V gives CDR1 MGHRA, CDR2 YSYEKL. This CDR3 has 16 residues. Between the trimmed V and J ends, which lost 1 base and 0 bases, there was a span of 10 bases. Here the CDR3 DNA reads TGCGCCAGCAGCCAAGTTCAGGGGCCTAGCAATCAGCCCCAGCATTTT. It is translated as CASSQVQGPSNQPQHF.

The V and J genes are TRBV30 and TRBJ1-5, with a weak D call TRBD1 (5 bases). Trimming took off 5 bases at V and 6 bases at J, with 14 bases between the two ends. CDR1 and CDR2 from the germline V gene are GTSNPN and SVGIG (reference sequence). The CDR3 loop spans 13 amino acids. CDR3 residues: CAWGQGKSQPQHF. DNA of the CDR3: TGTGCCTGGGGCCAGGGAAAATCTCAGCCCCAGCATTTT.

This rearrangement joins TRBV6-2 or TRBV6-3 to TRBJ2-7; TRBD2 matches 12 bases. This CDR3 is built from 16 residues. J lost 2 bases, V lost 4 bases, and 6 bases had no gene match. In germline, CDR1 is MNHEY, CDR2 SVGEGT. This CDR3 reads CASSSFASGRAYEQYF. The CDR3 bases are TGTGCCAGCAGTTCCTTCGCTAGCGGGAGGGCCTACGAGCAGTACTTC.

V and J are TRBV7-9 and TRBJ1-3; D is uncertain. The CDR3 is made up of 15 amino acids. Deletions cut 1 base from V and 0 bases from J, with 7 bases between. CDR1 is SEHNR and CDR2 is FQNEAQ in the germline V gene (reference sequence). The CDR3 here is CASSLVDTSGNTIYF. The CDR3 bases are TGTGCCAGCAGCTTAGTCGACACCTCTGGAAACACCATATATTTT. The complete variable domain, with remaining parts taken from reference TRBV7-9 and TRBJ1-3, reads DTGVSQNPRHKITKRGQNVTFRCDPISEHNRLYWYRQTLGQGPEFLTYFQNEAQLEKSRLLSDRFSAERPKGSFSTLEIQRTEQGDSAMYLCASSLVDTSGNTIYFGEGSWLTVV.

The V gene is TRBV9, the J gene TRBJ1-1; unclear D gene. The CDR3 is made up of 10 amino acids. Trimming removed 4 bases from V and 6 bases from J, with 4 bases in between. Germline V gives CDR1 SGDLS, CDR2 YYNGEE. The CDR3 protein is CASSPSEAFF. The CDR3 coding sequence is TGTGCCAGCAGCCCCTCTGAAGCTTTCTTT. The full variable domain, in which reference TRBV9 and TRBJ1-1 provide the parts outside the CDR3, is DSGVTQTPKHLITATGQRVTLRCSPRSGDLSVYWYQQSLDQGLQFLIQYYNGEERAKGNILERFSAQQFPDLHSELNLSSLELGDSALYFCASSPSEAFFGQGTRLTVV.